This T cell receptor beta chain is from a study of response to subunit inactivated influenza vaccine. General study points: The authors proposed limited new T cell recruitment per seasonal influenza vaccination.

In TCRdb, the RT-PCR reads were re-called with MiXCR into one record per CDR3 protein. The table shows 450,000 to 600,000 distinct CDR3 sequences, with about 15% occurring only once. Germline V gene sequence: CDR1 MDHEN, CDR2 SYDVKM. Trimming shortened V by 1 base and J by 4 bases, and 8 bases separated the two germline ends. This CDR3 has 14 residues. This clonotype was observed a handful of times. Antigen: not known. This chain links TRBV28 with TRBJ2-1; no clear D. The sample was CD4+ T cells sorted from PBMCs, taken 23 months after vaccination. The sequence was obtained from a man aged 45 to 75 who received an inactivated influenza vaccine. The DNA for the CDR3 is TGTGCCAGCAGTTTATCAGGCCGGTACAATGAGCAGTTCTTC. Protein product: CASSLSGRYNEQFF.